The 23 T cell receptor beta chains reported below all come from one sample, sequenced in a study of naive and memory T cell subsets. Two oligonucleotides, mixed equimolar, formed the beta constant-region primer covering TRBC1 and TRBC2. TCRdb called the UMI-ligation and nested PCR reads again in MiXCR, with one record for every CDR3 protein. There are 140,000 to 150,000 distinct CDR3 sequences in the sample; around 15% occur only once, and just over 0.14% lies in the top ten. Sequencing was performed on naive CD4+ T cells from blood. The source of these receptors is a human donor in good health.

The chain joins TRBV12-3 or TRBV12-4 to TRBJ1-6; 9 bases agree with TRBD1. V dropped 4 bases and J dropped 10; count of bases not matched to a gene: 8. This CDR3 contains 15 residues. The CDR3 protein is CASSSGQGRLSPLHF. The CDR3 nucleotides read TGTGCCAGCAGTTCGGGACAGGGACGCTTGTCACCCCTCCACTTT.

The rearrangement links TRBV6-5 to TRBJ2-7; TRBD2 aligns across 7 bases. Germline loops: CDR1 MNHEY, CDR2 SVGAGI. This CDR3 comprises 15 residues. V was pared by 1 base and J by 7 bases, with 10 bases of the junction left unmatched. The DNA for the CDR3 is TGTGCCAGCAGTTACTTGGAGCGGGACCCTAAGGAGCAGTACTTC. This gives the protein CASSYLERDPKEQYF.

This CDR3 reads CASSSGQGNANTQYF. CDR3 nucleotides: TGTGCCAGCAGTTCCGGACAGGGAAATGCTAATACGCAGTATTTT. The V call is TRBV28, the J call TRBJ2-3; TRBD1 matches at 8 bases. Germline values: CDR1 MDHEN, CDR2 SYDVKM. This CDR3 has 15 amino acids. After removal of 4 bases from V and 7 bases from J, the junction contained 10 bases not matched to a gene.

The rearrangement uses TRBV29-1 and TRBJ2-2; maybe TRBD1 (5 bases). This CDR3 is built from 13 residues. Germline CDR1 reads SQVTM; CDR2 reads ANQGSEA. V was clipped by 4 bases and J by 1 base, with 7 bases between them. CDR3 DNA sequence: TGCAGCGTTGCCCAGGGGAACACCGGGGAGCTGTTTTTT. Its translation: CSVAQGNTGELFF.

A note on this clonotype: Given the absence of the conserved phenylalanine or tryptophan at the CDR3 end, a read error is likely. The chain joins TRBV3-1 to TRBJ1-3; 8 bases map to TRBD1. V lost 5 bases, J lost 8 bases, and 17 bases stayed unmatched. Germline CDR1 and CDR2: LGHDT and YNNKEL (reference sequence). The CDR3 has 17 residues. CDR3 sequence: CASSELMGQGARDTIYS. The DNA of the CDR3 is TGTGCCAGCAGCGAACTGATGGGGCAGGGGGCTAGAGACACCATATATTCT.

This clonotype was counted a few times. The J gene is TRBJ2-7, the V gene TRBV20-1, with TRBD2 as a possible D gene (5 bases). CDR3 length equals 13 residues. Per the germline V gene, CDR1 is DFQATT and CDR2 is SNEGSKA (reference sequence). V was clipped by 1 base and J by 3 bases, with 10 bases between them. The CDR3 bases are TGCAGTGCTAGAGTTCCGGGGAGCTACGAGCAGTACTTC. Protein product: CSARVPGSYEQYF.

The chain combines TRBV6-6 with TRBJ1-3; 7 nucleotides line up with TRBD1. V shed 8 bases, J shed 1 base, and the junction held 8 bases outside the gene matches. The germline V gene has CDR1 MNHNY and CDR2 SVGAGI (reference sequence). CDR3 length: 15 residues. The CDR3 loop reads CASSLGDSSGNTIYF. CDR3 nucleotides: TGTGCCAGCTCTCTAGGGGACAGTTCTGGAAACACCATATATTTT.

In its sample, this clonotype was seen a few times. The chain links TRBV19 to TRBJ1-5; tentatively, D is TRBD1 (5 bases). Germline values: CDR1 LNHDA, CDR2 SQIVND (reference sequence). The CDR3 loop spans 14 amino acids. V shed 3 bases and J shed 7 bases, with 13 bases lying between them. The CDR3 loop reads CASSMSPTVQPQHF. The DNA for the CDR3 is TGTGCCAGTAGTATGAGCCCGACAGTACAGCCCCAGCATTTT.

This clonotype was seen ten or more times. The chain combines TRBV10-3 with TRBJ2-4; 7 bases map to TRBD1. CDR3 length: 16 amino acids. CDR1 is ENHRY, CDR2 SYGVKD, per germline. V gave up 4 bases and J gave up 5 bases; unmatched junction bases: 11. DNA of the CDR3: TGTGCCATCAGTGGATCTGGTGGTAGGGGGCAAAACATTCAGTACTTC. Its protein is CAISGSGGRGQNIQYF.

This sequence joins TRBV12-3 or TRBV12-4 and TRBJ1-1; no clear D. V lost 6 bases, J lost 2 bases, and 10 bases lay in between. The CDR3 is 13 amino acids. As DNA, the CDR3 is TGTGCCAGCAGGACCGAGGTTAACACTGAAGCTTTCTTT. This encodes CASRTEVNTEAFF.

V is TRBV12-3 or TRBV12-4 and J is TRBJ1-1; D is unresolved. The length of the CDR3 is 11 residues. The germline V and J ends were trimmed by 5 bases and 8 bases, with 9 bases remaining between them. This CDR3 reads CASSPTTEAFF. The CDR3 DNA follows: TGTGCCAGCAGTCCGACGACGGAAGCTTTCTTT.

A few counts support this clonotype. This sequence joins TRBV19 and TRBJ1-2; TRBD1 agrees at 9 bases. The V gene's germline CDR1 is LNHDA and CDR2 SQIVND (reference sequence). After removal of 11 bases from V and 5 bases from J, the junction contained 12 bases not matched to a gene. The length of the CDR3 is 14 residues. The DNA of the CDR3 is TGTGCCTCCGAAGCGGACAGGGGACGTTATGGCTACACCTTC. Protein product: CASEADRGRYGYTF.

The V and J genes are TRBV20-1 and TRBJ2-7; 10 bases agree with TRBD1. Trimming took 0 bases from V and 5 from J; bases not matched to a gene: 7. CDR1 and CDR2 (germline): DFQATT, SNEGSKA (reference sequence). This CDR3 contains 15 residues. The CDR3 sequence is CSARDRDRGTHEQYF. CDR3 DNA sequence: TGCAGTGCTAGAGACCGGGACAGGGGAACCCACGAGCAGTACTTC.

This chain links TRBV12-3 or TRBV12-4 with TRBJ2-2; the D is unclear. V was clipped by 6 bases and J by 5 bases, with 4 bases between them. The CDR3 loop spans 11 amino acids. As DNA, the CDR3 is TGTGCCAGCAGGAAAACCGGGGAGCTGTTTTTT. This translates into CASRKTGELFF.

The chain combines TRBV7-2 with TRBJ1-4; 7 bases line up with TRBD1. V was pared by 1 base and J by 6 bases, with 5 bases of the junction left unmatched. The CDR3 loop spans 15 amino acids. The germline gives CDR1 SGHTA, CDR2 FQGNSA. The CDR3 region has the DNA TGTGCCAGCAGCTTAGTTGGGGACAGCTATGAAAAACTGTTTTTT. Encoded protein: CASSLVGDSYEKLFF. The full variable domain, with the rest looked up from reference TRBV7-2 and TRBJ1-4, is GAGVSQSPSNKVTEKGKDVELRCDPISGHTALYWYRQSLGQGLEFLIYFQGNSAPDKSGLPSDRFSAERTGGSVSTLTIQRTQQEDSAVYLCASSLVGDSYEKLFFGSGTQLSVL.

The chain is built from TRBV29-1 and TRBJ1-4, with D unclear. CDR3 length: 13 amino acids. V gave up 3 bases and J gave up 8 bases, with 13 bases separating them. Looked up from germline, CDR1 is SQVTM and CDR2 is ANQGSEA. CDR3 amino acids: CSVDTVAGEKLFF. DNA of the CDR3: TGCAGCGTTGATACGGTGGCGGGGGAAAAACTGTTTTTT.

This clonotype was observed a few times. This sequence joins TRBV5-1 and TRBJ1-3, with TRBD1 matching over 7 bases. This CDR3 is built from 15 residues. V lost 2 bases and J lost 0; bases outside the gene matches: 2. The germline gives CDR1 SGHRS, CDR2 YFSETQ. CDR3 region: CASSFRQGSGNTIYF. In DNA form, the CDR3 reads TGCGCCAGCAGCTTCCGACAGGGCTCTGGAAACACCATATATTTT.

The V and J genes are TRBV30 and TRBJ2-4; D remains unclear. Trimming pared 0 bases from V and 1 base from J, leaving 10 bases between. The CDR3 length is 15 residues. Germline V gene data show CDR1 as GTSNPN and CDR2 as SVGIG (reference sequence). CDR3 region: CAWSVGSVAKNIQYF. CDR3 nucleotides: TGTGCCTGGAGTGTTGGGTCGGTTGCCAAAAACATTCAGTACTTC. Using reference TRBV30 and TRBJ2-4 for the parts outside the CDR3, the full variable domain is SQTIHQWPATLVQPVGSPLSLECTVEGTSNPNLYWYRQAAGRGLQLLFYSVGIGQISSEVPQNLSASRPQDRQFILSSKKLLLSDSGFYLCAWSVGSVAKNIQYFGAGTRLSVL.

The sample holds many counts of this clonotype. V usage is TRBV10-1 and J usage is TRBJ1-2; maybe TRBD1 (5 bases). The CDR3 sequence is 13 residues long. CDR1 is WNHNN and CDR2 is SYGVQD in the germline V gene (reference sequence). The V and J ends lost 5 bases and 4 bases respectively, with 11 bases between them. This CDR3 reads CASSTGQPYGYTF. CDR3 in DNA: TGCGCCAGCAGTACTGGACAACCCTATGGCTACACCTTC.

The gene calls are TRBV10-3 and TRBJ2-5; 15 nucleotides match TRBD2. Germline V gives CDR1 ENHRY, CDR2 SYGVKD. J was trimmed by 4 bases and V by 11 bases; bases with no gene match: 2. The CDR3 totals 13 residues. CDR3 DNA sequence: TGTGCCTCGGGACTAGCGGGAGGAGAGACCCAGTACTTC. Its protein product is CASGLAGGETQYF.

The genes are TRBV11-2 and TRBJ2-6; 12 bases match TRBD1. Trimming took 4 bases from V and 3 from J; bases not matched to a gene: 4. The CDR3 spans 17 residues. The germline V gene has CDR1 SGHAT and CDR2 FQNNGV. The CDR3 is CASSSGQGAYGANVLTF. DNA of the CDR3: TGTGCCAGCAGCTCGGGACAGGGGGCTTATGGGGCCAACGTCCTGACTTTC.

This clonotype was seen only a few times. CDR3 loop: CSARDAGGPVADTQYF. CDR3 in DNA: TGCAGTGCTAGAGACGCGGGAGGGCCCGTGGCGGATACGCAGTATTTT. This chain links TRBV20-1 with TRBJ2-3; 9 bases match TRBD2. Germline loops: CDR1 DFQATT, CDR2 SNEGSKA (reference sequence). This CDR3 region has 16 residues. The V gene end was trimmed by 0 bases and the J gene end by 6 bases; junction bases not matched to a gene: 10.

In its sample, this clonotype was seen a few times. The V call is TRBV7-9, the J call TRBJ1-4; the D gene is possibly TRBD1 (6 bases). Trimming cost V 3 bases and J 5 bases, with 10 bases left between them. Germline loops: CDR1 SEHNR, CDR2 FQNEAQ (reference sequence). The CDR3 covers 14 residues. In DNA form, the CDR3 reads TGTGCCAGCAGCTTCCGGACAGAAAATGAAAAACTGTTTTTT. Amino acids: CASSFRTENEKLFF.